The 2 T cell receptor beta chains below all came from one sample that was sequenced in a study of T cells in Graves' hyperthyroidism and ophthalmopathy. Amplified TCR beta CDR3 regions came from RNA transcripts. The TCR CDR3 first-round RT-PCR relied on the HTBI primer set. MiXCR was run by TCRdb on the multiplex PCR reads, yielding one entry per CDR3 protein. The data contain hundreds of thousands of distinct CDR3 sequences, 25% to 30% of them singletons. Sequenced material: blood. These receptors were collected from a man between 40 and 49 years old with Graves' hyperthyroidism that later progressed to Graves' ophthalmopathy.

This clonotype was picked up many times. At one boundary the junction diverges from the germline segment, which might be a read error. The chain carries TRBV30 and TRBJ1-5; D unresolved. The CDR3 is made up of 15 amino acids. Germline values: CDR1 GTSNPN, CDR2 SVGIG (reference sequence). Here the CDR3 reads CARRESGSGNQPQHF. The DNA for the CDR3 is TGTGCCCGGAGAGAGTCGGGGAGCGGGAATCAGCCCCAGCATTTT.

This clonotype was seen ten or more times. The chain is built from TRBV18 and TRBJ2-7, with 11 bases aligning to TRBD2. The V gene's germline CDR1 is KGHSH and CDR2 LQKENI. CDR3 length equals 16 residues. V was clipped by 4 bases and J by 0 bases; unmatched bases: 5. This CDR3 reads CASSQGTSGSSYEQYF. CDR3 coding DNA: TGTGCCAGCTCACAGGGGACTAGCGGCAGCTCCTACGAGCAGTACTTC.